Presented here are 25 T cell receptor beta chains from one specimen sequenced in a study of cytomegalovirus exposure and HLA in healthy donors. The study ran its PCR with 60 Vbeta and 13 Jbeta primers. Profiling relied on immunoSEQ multiplex PCR, and the TCRdb table lists in-frame clones only, not all of them. The sample shows about 130,000 clones, just under 85% of them seen only once. The sample comprised PBMCs. Receptor source: a boy between 2 and 10 years old in good health and CMV-seronegative.

This chain uses TRBV2 with TRBJ1-1; D is ambiguous. The germline V gene encodes CDR1 SNHLY and CDR2 FYNNEI. V lost 5 bases and J lost 8, with 12 bases in between. There are 12 residues in the CDR3. The CDR3 bases are TGTGCCAGCAGTTTTTTAGAGCTGGAAGCTTTCTTT. Translating gives CASSFLELEAFF.

The rearrangement uses TRBV7-9 and TRBJ1-2, with TRBD1 identical over 8 bases. J was trimmed by 4 bases and V by 10 bases; bases with no gene match: 14. Per germline, CDR1 SEHNR and CDR2 FQNEAQ (reference sequence). This CDR3 comprises 15 residues. DNA for the CDR3: TGTGCCACCACCGGACAGGGTTTCTCTTCCTATGGCTACACCTTC. This codes for CATTGQGFSSYGYTF.

This chain connects TRBV13 to TRBJ2-7, with 12 positions matching TRBD2. CDR3 length: 16 amino acids. Germline V gene sequence: CDR1 PRHDT, CDR2 FYEKMQ (reference sequence). Trimming removed 2 bases from V and 5 bases from J; junction bases left unmatched: 7. CDR3 nucleotide sequence: TGTGCCAGCAGCTTATGGCTAGCGGGGGGGCACGACGAGCAGTACTTC. Translation: CASSLWLAGGHDEQYF.

J is TRBJ1-2 and V is TRBV30; D is unresolved. There are 11 residues in the CDR3. With 5 bases removed from V and 6 bases from J, the gap between germline ends came to 10 bases. CDR1 is GTSNPN, CDR2 SVGIG, per germline (reference sequence). The CDR3 protein is CAWASGNGYTF. CDR3 nucleotide sequence: TGTGCCTGGGCCTCCGGGAATGGCTACACCTTC.

As for this clone: One end of the junction varies from germline; a read error may be responsible. The chain uses TRBV7-9 and TRBJ2-7; 13 bases line up with TRBD2. Germline assignment: CDR1 SEHNR and CDR2 FQNEAQ (reference sequence). CDR3 length equals 19 residues. CDR3 DNA sequence: TGTGCCAGCAGCTTAGCGCGGGGACTAGCGGGGACGAAAGCCTACGAGCAGTATTTC. Protein: CASSLARGLAGTKAYEQYF.

The chain uses TRBV7-3 and TRBJ2-3; tentatively, D is TRBD2 (7 bases). The CDR3 extends over 16 amino acids. Germline CDR1 and CDR2: SGHTA and FQGTGA. Trimming pared 3 bases from V and 6 bases from J, leaving 19 bases between. The CDR3 nucleotides read TGTGCCAGCAGCTTCGACGGGAGGAGGGGGTCGGATACGCAGTATTTT. This gives the protein CASSFDGRRGSDTQYF.

The chain combines TRBV6-4 with TRBJ2-2; no definite D call. The CDR3 has 13 residues. Deletions cut 4 bases from V and 7 bases from J, with 10 bases between. Germline lookup yields CDR1 MRHNA and CDR2 SNTAGT. CDR3 in amino acids: CASSGFSGGELFF. The CDR3, as DNA: TGTGCCAGCAGTGGATTTTCCGGCGGGGAGCTGTTTTTT.

The chain couples TRBV7-9 to TRBJ1-2; 10 bases are a match to TRBD1. This CDR3 contains 16 residues. V lost 4 bases to trimming and J lost 4 bases; unmatched junction nucleotides: 9. Looked up from germline, CDR1 is SEHNR and CDR2 is FQNEAQ (reference sequence). The DNA for the CDR3 is TGTGCCAGCAGCTCCCCAGACAGGGGGCGAGTCTATGGCTACACCTTC. This codes for CASSSPDRGRVYGYTF.

The V gene is TRBV5-1, the J gene TRBJ2-3; TRBD1 aligns across 7 bases. V shed 0 bases and J 1 base; nucleotides not matched to a gene: 20. Germline CDR1 is SGHRS and CDR2 is YFSETQ. This CDR3 comprises 21 residues. The CDR3 DNA sequence: TGCGCCAGCAGCTTGGCCCCCTTTCCGTCAAACAGGGGTGGAGGCACAGATACGCAGTATTTT. Protein sequence: CASSLAPFPSNRGGGTDTQYF.

This sequence joins TRBV7-3 and TRBJ2-3; D ambiguous. V lost 5 bases, J lost 2 bases, and 5 bases lay in between. Germline-derived CDR1 and CDR2 are SGHTA and FQGTGA. The CDR3 is 12 amino acids. For the CDR3, the DNA is TGTGCCAGCAGCCCAGACACAGATACGCAGTATTTT. Amino acid sequence: CASSPDTDTQYF.

This clone was observed a single time. The rearrangement uses TRBV5-4 and TRBJ2-3; D is possibly TRBD2 (5 bases). The germline V gene encodes CDR1 SGHNT and CDR2 YYREEE (reference sequence). Trimming shortened V by 4 bases and J by 0 bases, and 15 bases separated the two germline ends. The CDR3 totals 16 residues. In nucleotides, the CDR3 is TGTGCCAGCAGCCGCCAGTGGGAGCGAAGCACAGATACGCAGTATTTT. This codes for CASSRQWERSTDTQYF.

The rearrangement joins TRBV19 to TRBJ1-4, with 7 bases lining up with TRBD1. The germline gives CDR1 LNHDA, CDR2 SQIVND (reference sequence). The CDR3 covers 17 residues. V shed 7 bases, J shed 5 bases, and the junction held 16 bases outside the gene matches. The DNA for the CDR3 is TGTGCCAGTACCTACAGCCCCGGGACAGAGGCCAATGAAAAACTGTTTTTT. Encoded protein: CASTYSPGTEANEKLFF. The variable domain in full, with the rest retrieved from reference TRBV19 and TRBJ1-4, is DGGITQSPKYLFRKEGQNVTLSCEQNLNHDAMYWYRQDPGQGLRLIYYSQIVNDFQKGDIAEGYSVSREKKESFPLTVTSAQKNPTAFYLCASTYSPGTEANEKLFFGSGTQLSVL.

The chain joins TRBV27 to TRBJ1-1; D ambiguous. CDR3 length equals 12 residues. The V gene's germline CDR1 is MNHEY and CDR2 SMNVEV (reference sequence). Trimming cost V 5 bases and J 1 base, with 5 bases left between them. The CDR3 DNA follows: TGTGCCAGCAGTCCCCAGAACACTGAAGCTTTCTTT. Protein: CASSPQNTEAFF.

The J gene is TRBJ1-2, the V gene TRBV4-1; TRBD1 might be the D (5 bases). There are 15 residues in the CDR3. V lost 3 bases and J 0 bases, leaving 11 bases between the germline ends. Germline V gives CDR1 MGHRA, CDR2 YSYEKL. DNA for the CDR3: TGCGCCAGCAGCCAGAATCCGACAGCTAACTATGGCTACACCTTC. It specifies CASSQNPTANYGYTF.

The genes are TRBV6-1 and TRBJ2-3; a possible D gene is TRBD2 (5 bases). This CDR3 has 15 amino acids. V shed 2 bases and J shed 2 bases, with 11 bases lying between them. Germline lookup yields CDR1 MNHNS and CDR2 SASEGT. CDR3 in DNA: TGTGCCAGCAGTGAAACTAGTACCCCCACAGATACGCAGTATTTT. Its protein is CASSETSTPTDTQYF.

The V call is TRBV28, the J call TRBJ1-1; D is unclear. V lost 6 bases and J lost 1, with 12 bases in between. The CDR3 loop spans 14 amino acids. Germline lookup yields CDR1 MDHEN and CDR2 SYDVKM. CDR3 sequence: CASSSGGENTEAFF. CDR3 bases: TGTGCCAGCAGCTCAGGCGGGGAGAACACTGAAGCTTTCTTT.

This chain joins TRBV6-4 and TRBJ2-3, with D perhaps TRBD1 (6 bases). CDR3 length: 14 amino acids. Germline lookup yields CDR1 MRHNA and CDR2 SNTAGT. V was pared by 0 bases and J by 3 bases, with 7 bases between. The CDR3 loop reads CASSDSGGTDTQYF. CDR3 in DNA: TGTGCCAGCAGTGACTCAGGGGGAACAGATACGCAGTATTTT.

The V gene is TRBV5-4, the J gene TRBJ1-2; maybe TRBD1 (5 bases). Between the trimmed V and J ends, which lost 4 bases and 2 bases, there was a span of 18 bases. CDR3 length: 16 residues. The V gene's germline CDR1 is SGHNT and CDR2 YYREEE (reference sequence). The CDR3 reads CASSIGGGGRNYGYTF. The CDR3, as DNA: TGTGCCAGCAGCATTGGGGGAGGTGGCAGAAACTATGGCTACACCTTC.

With regard to this clone: The junction departs from germline at one end; a sequencing error may be responsible. The V gene is TRBV7-9, the J gene TRBJ2-7; a weak D match, TRBD2 (5 bases). This CDR3 is built from 13 residues. The germline gives CDR1 SEHNR, CDR2 FQNEAQ (reference sequence). In DNA form, the CDR3 reads TGTTCCAGCAGCCTATTCGGGACCTACGAGCAGTACTTC. Translated: CSSSLFGTYEQYF.

This sequence joins TRBV29-1 and TRBJ2-5, with 11 bases lining up with TRBD1. Trimming at V came to 6 bases and at J to 5 bases, leaving 8 bases not matched to a gene. In germline, CDR1 is SQVTM, CDR2 ANQGSEA. The CDR3 covers 14 residues. This chain's CDR3 is CSVSGTGGSETQYF. The CDR3 DNA reads as TGCAGCGTGTCCGGGACAGGGGGTTCGGAGACCCAGTACTTC.

This chain uses TRBV9 with TRBJ2-2; D perhaps matches TRBD2 (6 bases). Germline V gene data show CDR1 as SGDLS and CDR2 as YYNGEE. Deletions cut 4 bases from V and 2 bases from J, with 18 bases between. The CDR3 runs 17 residues. CDR3 amino acids: CASSLLEGLSNTGELFF. In DNA form, the CDR3 reads TGTGCCAGCAGCCTCCTAGAGGGACTTTCTAACACCGGGGAGCTGTTTTTT.

The chain is built from TRBV19 and TRBJ2-3, with 8 bases fitting TRBD2. The CDR3 is 15 amino acids. With V trimmed by 0 bases and J by 7 bases, 6 bases remained unmatched. Germline-derived CDR1 and CDR2 are LNHDA and SQIVND (reference sequence). CDR3 in DNA: TGTGCCAGTAGTATAGAAAGGACTAGCAGCTATACGCAGTATTTT. Residues: CASSIERTSSYTQYF.

This chain joins TRBV6-6 and TRBJ2-5, with D possibly being TRBD2 (6 bases). The CDR3 totals 14 residues. The V gene lost 5 bases and the J gene lost 1 base, with 11 bases spanning the gap. Per the germline V gene, CDR1 is MNHNY and CDR2 is SVGAGI (reference sequence). The CDR3 DNA sequence: TGTGCCAGCAGTCCGCGGGAAATCCAAGAGACCCAGTACTTC. Its protein product is CASSPREIQETQYF.

This clone turned up a few times. V usage is TRBV6-5 and J usage is TRBJ1-1; maybe TRBD1 (6 bases). V lost 2 bases and J lost 4, with 14 bases in between. The CDR3 is 15 amino acids. Per germline, CDR1 MNHEY and CDR2 SVGAGI. This CDR3 is CASSYGAHRATEAFF. For the CDR3, the DNA is TGTGCCAGCAGTTACGGGGCACACAGGGCCACTGAAGCTTTCTTT.

This chain uses TRBV28 with TRBJ1-4; D remains ambiguous. This CDR3 is 15 amino acids long. Germline V gene lookup returns CDR1 MDHEN and CDR2 SYDVKM. With 2 bases removed from V and 4 bases from J, the gap between germline ends came to 11 bases. Written as DNA, the CDR3 is TGTGCCAGCAGTTTAGCGGGCACCTATAATGAAAAACTGTTTTTT. Protein: CASSLAGTYNEKLFF.